One sample yielded the 24 T cell receptor delta chains listed below, sequenced in a study of γδ T cells in repeated Plasmodium falciparum infection. TCRdb reran clone calling via CATT on the multiplex PCR reads. The sample records around 50,000 delta-chain clones, roughly 2% being singletons. Flow sorting of PBMC yielded separate Vgamma9/Vdelta2+ and Vdelta2-negative gammadelta T cell populations for bulk repertoire analysis. Sequenced: gamma-delta T cells from blood. Every receptor here comes from a pool of human donors (malaria-infected and uninfected, not separated).

There are a few counts of this clone. TCRdb's protein for this DNA is that of a much larger clone and differs from the translation at residue 16, likely a read error; the protein shown is the DNA translation. The chain's CDR3 is CAFSPPTLTGGRPYTGKLIF. DNA for the CDR3: TGTGCCTTTAGTCCTCCTACCTTGACTGGGGGTAGACCGTACACCGGTAAACTCATCTTT. The chain is built from TRDV3 and TRDJ1, with 8 nucleotides matching TRDD3. This CDR3 has 20 amino acids. Germline assignment: CDR1 TVYSNPD and CDR2 GDNSRS (reference sequence).

This clone was counted a few times. One base separates it from a far larger clone, so it is likely a read error. The gene calls are TRDV1 and TRDJ1; 11 nucleotides match TRDD3. Because TCRdb records no J gene, it was assigned here through a match of the DNA to germline. CDR3 length: 23 amino acids. Germline CDR1 is TSWWSYY and CDR2 is QGS. The trim removed 5 bases at V and 0 bases at J, leaving 26 bases unmatched. This CDR3 is CALGPPGPPHHFYWGINTDKLIF. As DNA, the CDR3 is TGTGCTCTTGGGCCCCCGGGACCTCCACATCACTTTTACTGGGGGATAAACACCGATAAACTCATCTTT.

This clone was picked up a small number of times. A far larger clone differs by one base, so this is likely a read error. The identical CDR3 is also encoded by other nucleotide sequences in the sample. V is TRDV1 and J is TRDJ1; D is ambiguous. TCRdb gives no J gene; it was assigned here by matching the DNA to germline. The V gene lost 0 bases and the J gene lost 0 bases, with 17 bases spanning the gap. The CDR3 has 18 amino acids. Germline CDR1 reads TSWWSYY; CDR2 reads QGS. The CDR3 loop is CALGELAARSTYTDKLIF. The CDR3 DNA reads as TGTGCTCTTGGGGAACTCGCCGCCCGGTCGACGTACACCGATAAACTCATCTTT.

In the case of this clone: The TCRdb record carries a much larger clone's protein, which differs from this DNA's translation at residue 8; a read error is the likely cause, and the protein listed here is the DNA translation. The chain carries TRDV3 and TRDJ1; 7 bases align to TRDD2. TCRdb lists no J gene, so it was determined here by aligning the DNA to germline. Germline CDR1 is TVYSNPD and CDR2 is GDNSRS (reference sequence). J lost 7 bases, V lost 3 bases, and 23 bases had no gene match. The CDR3 totals 17 residues. CDR3 protein: CALPVPFLPSHRGKLIF. The CDR3 coding sequence is TGTGCCTTACCGGTTCCCTTCCTCCCGTCCCATAGAGGTAAACTCATCTTT. The full variable domain, with the rest looked up from reference TRDV3 and TRDJ1, is CDKVTQSSPDQTVASGSEVVLLCTYDTVYSNPDLFWYRIRPDYSFQFVFYGDNSRSEGADFTQGRFSVKHILTQKAFHLVISPVRTEDSATYYCALPVPFLPSHRGKLIFGKGTRVTVEP.

This clone was found a few times. The protein that TCRdb holds for this DNA derives from a much larger clone and differs from the translated DNA at residue 3, which likely indicates a read error; the protein shown here is translated from the DNA. The chain combines TRDV2 with TRDJ1; 7 bases line up with TRDD3. TCRdb does not report a J gene; here it was assigned by matching the DNA to germline references. Germline CDR1 and CDR2: GEAIGNYY and EKD. CDR3 length: 21 residues. This CDR3 reads CARDRLRFTGDPIAYTDKLIF. The CDR3 nucleotides read TGTGCCCGTGACCGCTTAAGGTTTACTGGGGACCCCATAGCGTACACCGATAAACTCATCTTT.

This clone was counted many times. The TCRdb record carries a much larger clone's protein, which differs from this DNA's translation at residue 15; a read error is the likely cause, and the protein listed here is the DNA translation. The V gene is TRDV3, the J gene TRDJ1, with D hard to call. CDR1 and CDR2 from the germline V gene are TVYSNPD and GDNSRS (reference sequence). The CDR3 is made up of 16 amino acids. CDR3 DNA sequence: TGTGCCTTTAACCCGCCCTGCAACCCAGACACCGATAAACTCACCTTT. Translated: CAFNPPCNPDTDKLTF.

This clone has ten or more counts. A far larger clone is only one base removed, so a read error is likely. The sample carries other DNA sequences with the same CDR3. V is TRDV1 and J is TRDJ2; the match to TRDD3 covers 10 bases. Germline V gives CDR1 TSWWSYY, CDR2 QGS. The CDR3 is 20 residues long. This chain's CDR3 is CALGETLTSTGGLRTAQLFF. In nucleotides, the CDR3 is TGTGCCCTTGGGGAGACCTTAACCAGTACTGGGGGATTAAGGACAGCACAACTCTTCTTT.

This clone has more than one count but fewer than ten. TCRdb lists the protein of a much larger clone for this DNA, which differs at residue 10, so this is likely a read error; the protein given here is translated from the DNA itself. V is TRDV2 and J is TRDJ1; D gene uncertain. The CDR3 is made up of 15 amino acids. The V end lost 3 bases, the J end lost 3 bases, and 16 bases lay between the germline ends. Germline lookup yields CDR1 GEAIGNYY and CDR2 EKD. The CDR3 protein is CACDVFSTPPDKLIF. In nucleotides, the CDR3 is TGTGCCTGTGACGTCTTCTCCACCCCCCCCGATAAACTCATCTTT.

In its sample, this clone was seen many times. This likely traces to a read error, being one base from a far larger clone. Other nucleotide sequences in the sample specify the same CDR3. The chain couples TRDV1 to TRDJ1; 13 nucleotides line up with TRDD3. No J gene was available from TCRdb, and it was assigned here by a germline match of the DNA. CDR1 is TSWWSYY, CDR2 QGS, per germline. The CDR3 runs 22 residues. CDR3 region: CALGEPPGFILGDTVRTDKLIF. The CDR3 DNA reads TGTGCCCTTGGGGAACCCCCGGGATTCATACTGGGGGATACGGTTCGTACCGATAAACTCATCTTT.

This clone was seen only a few times. It differs at one base from a far larger clone, so likely a read error. Additional DNA sequences in this sample encode the identical CDR3. The CDR3 sequence: CALGEHFLRRGDTWYTDKLIF. CDR3 sequence (DNA): TGTGCTCTTGGGGAACACTTCTTACGGAGAGGGGATACTTGGTACACCGATAAACTCATCTTT. This chain uses TRDV1 with TRDJ1; TRDD3 aligns across 8 bases. The length of the CDR3 is 21 residues. J lost 0 bases, V lost 1 base, and 19 bases had no gene match. Germline lookup yields CDR1 TSWWSYY and CDR2 QGS.

Worth noting for this clone: TCRdb lists the protein of a much larger clone for this DNA, which differs at residue 21, so this is likely a read error; the protein given here is translated from the DNA itself. For the V gene the call is TRDV3; the J gene has no call; the table's D call of TRDD3 was not tested on the DNA. The CDR3 runs to 22 residues. CDR1 and CDR2 (germline): TVYSNPD, GDNSRS (reference sequence). The chain's CDR3 is CALPRGPSGLGIRVWYTDKLTF. The CDR3 nucleotides read TGTGCCCTCCCGCGGGGACCTTCCGGTTTGGGGATACGCGTTTGGTACACCGATAAACTCACCTTT.

This clone has only a few counts. A far more abundant clone sits one base away, making this likely a read error. Other DNA sequences in the same sample also yield this CDR3. This chain connects TRDV1 to TRDJ2; possible D gene TRDD3, 8 bases. The J gene, not given by TCRdb, was assigned here from a germline match of the nucleotide sequence. V lost 4 bases to trimming and J lost 0 bases, with 33 bases between them. The CDR3 extends over 23 amino acids. Looked up from germline, CDR1 is TSWWSYY and CDR2 is QGS. CDR3 sequence: CALGAMAFLHFTGGPALTAQLFF. CDR3 nucleotides: TGTGCTCTTGGGGCGATGGCCTTCCTTCATTTCACTGGGGGTCCCGCTTTGACAGCACAACTCTTCTTT.

This clone was counted a few times. This is likely an artifact of a read error, given a far larger clone one base away. The same CDR3 arises from other DNA sequences in this sample as well. The chain joins TRDV1 to TRDJ1; D perhaps matches TRDD3 (5 bases). Germline CDR1 TSWWSYY, CDR2 QGS. The CDR3 is 13 residues long. The CDR3 spells CALGEFPADKLIF. The CDR3 bases are TGTGCCCTTGGGGAATTTCCGGCCGATAAACTCATCTTT.

This clone was observed a few times. TCRdb shows a much larger clone's protein in place of this DNA's translation, and the two differ at residue 11, likely through a read error; the protein shown is translated from the DNA. The rearrangement links TRDV2 to TRDJ1, with TRDD3 as a possible D gene (6 bases). Here the J gene was assigned by germline matching of the DNA, as TCRdb has none. The germline V and J ends were trimmed by 3 bases and 8 bases, with 21 bases remaining between them. Germline lookup yields CDR1 GEAIGNYY and CDR2 EKD. This CDR3 is built from 15 residues. DNA for the CDR3: TGTGCCTGTGACGTGGTGGGGGGCCAAGGCGAGAAACTCATCTTT. Its translation: CACDVVGGQGEKLIF.

This clone was picked up many times. The V and J genes are TRAV29/DV5 and TRDJ1; 10 nucleotides agree with TRDD3. The CDR3 runs to 19 residues. The germline gives CDR1 NSMFDY, CDR2 ISSIKDK. The junction had 18 bases not matched to a gene; V was cut back by 3 bases and J by 1 base. CDR3: CAATLGGLNWGMPTDKLIF. The CDR3 DNA is TGTGCAGCAACCCTTGGAGGCCTGAACTGGGGGATGCCCACCGATAAACTCATCTTT.

This clone has a handful of counts. Translating this DNA gives a protein that differs at residue 15 from the TCRdb one, which belongs to a much larger clone; a read error is likely, and the protein shown is this translation. CDR3 sequence reads: CALGERTFYWGMIRDYTDKLIF. The CDR3 DNA reads TGTGCTCTTGGGGAACGAACTTTCTATTGGGGGATGATAAGAGATTACACCGATAAACTCATCTTT. The V gene is TRDV1, the J gene TRDJ1; 8 bases align to TRDD3. The V segment lost 1 base and the J segment 0 bases; nucleotides outside the gene matches: 22. Germline CDR1 TSWWSYY, CDR2 QGS. The CDR3 contains 22 residues.

Concerning this clone itself: The protein in TCRdb stems from a much larger clone and differs at residue 3 from this DNA's translation, likely a read error; here the protein is translated from the DNA. The chain combines TRDV1 with TRDJ1; D perhaps matches TRDD2 (8 bases). The J gene, absent from TCRdb, was called here by matching the DNA to germline. The CDR3 sequence is 29 residues long. From germline, CDR1 is TSWWSYY and CDR2 QGS. CDR3 bases: TGTGCTCCTGGGGAACTTGACACCTACTCTTCCTACAAGTGGATTTACTGGGGATCCCGTACAAAAAAAACCGATAAACTCATCTTT. It yields the protein CAPGELDTYSSYKWIYWGSRTKKTDKLIF.

The sample holds a few counts of this clone. The protein TCRdb gives is from a much larger clone and does not agree with this DNA's translation at residue 5, likely a read error; the protein shown here comes from the DNA. The chain has TRDV1 and TRDJ1; D gene ambiguous. This CDR3 region has 24 residues. V gave up 5 bases and J gave up 2 bases, with 42 bases separating them. Germline V gene lookup returns CDR1 TSWWSYY and CDR2 QGS. The CDR3 bases are TGTGCTCTTGGGAGCGTATTCCCCTCTCCGCACTCATGGAGGTCCTCCGGGAGGACCGATAAACTCATCTTT. Residues: CALGSVFPSPHSWRSSGRTDKLIF.

This clone has a handful of counts. The mismatch at residue 11 between this DNA's translation and the TCRdb protein of a much larger clone likely reflects a read error; the protein shown is translated from the DNA. The CDR3 sequence: CAYWRISYLGTPGNTDKLIF. The CDR3 DNA reads TGTGCTTATTGGCGGATTTCCTATCTGGGGACCCCGGGCAACACCGATAAACTCATCTTT. The J gene is TRDJ1, the V gene TRAV38-2/DV8; D may correspond to TRDD2 or TRDD3 (6 bases each). TCRdb carries no J gene annotation; the J gene was assigned here by matching the DNA with germline. The V gene's germline CDR1 is TSESDYY and CDR2 QEAYKQQN. The CDR3 runs 20 residues. Trimming pared 7 bases from V and 0 bases from J, leaving 31 bases between.

This clone showed up just a few times. TCRdb pairs this DNA with a much larger clone's protein that differs at residue 6, likely a read error; the protein shown was translated from the DNA. V is TRDV1 and J is TRDJ1; D not certain. Here the J gene came from matching the DNA to germline, since TCRdb omits it. The CDR3 length is 16 residues. CDR1 and CDR2 (germline): TSWWSYY, QGS. Trimming left V 0 bases short and J 0 bases short, with 11 bases between. In DNA, the CDR3 is TGTGCTCTTGGGGAACTCCGTCAGGGGTACACCGATAAACTCATCTTT. This gives the protein CALGELRQGYTDKLIF.

Comments on this clone: A far larger clone is a single base away, which makes a read error likely. Other DNA sequences in this sample translate to the same CDR3. The V call is TRAV29/DV5, the J call TRDJ1; 7 bases line up with TRDD3. This CDR3 region has 19 residues. Germline CDR1 and CDR2: NSMFDY and ISSIKDK. The trim removed 3 bases at V and 5 bases at J, leaving 25 bases unmatched. This CDR3 is CAATLVRRRYWGPEDKLIF. The DNA for the CDR3 is TGTGCAGCAACCCTAGTTCGGCGGAGGTACTGGGGACCGGAGGATAAACTCATCTTT.

Turning to this clone: TCRdb shows a much larger clone's protein in place of this DNA's translation, and the two differ at residue 5, likely through a read error; the protein shown is translated from the DNA. The rearrangement uses TRDV1 and TRDJ1; 12 bases fit TRDD3. TCRdb records no J gene; here it was assigned by comparing the DNA to germline. The CDR3 runs to 23 residues. Germline trimming cut 4 bases from V and 2 bases from J; bases unmatched to any gene: 26. Germline CDR1 TSWWSYY, CDR2 QGS. CDR3: CALGGPRSASQGYWGILTDKLIF. CDR3 in DNA: TGTGCTCTTGGGGGACCTCGGTCCGCCTCACAGGGATACTGGGGGATACTGACCGATAAACTCATCTTT.

This clone has ten or more counts. The mismatch at residue 15 between this DNA's translation and the TCRdb protein of a much larger clone likely reflects a read error; the protein shown is translated from the DNA. The J gene was not called, though the V gene is TRDV1; the DNA was not used to check the table's D call, TRDD3. The CDR3 contains 17 residues. Germline V gene sequence: CDR1 TSWWSYY, CDR2 QGS. The CDR3 bases are TGTGCTCTTGGGGAAGCTTTTCCTCCCGAATACACCGATAAACCCATCTTT. Residues: CALGEAFPPEYTDKPIF.

This clone was counted ten times or more. A far larger clone is one base from this, pointing to a likely read error. Other DNA sequences in this sample translate to the same CDR3. The chain carries TRDV3 and TRDJ1, with 9 bases aligning to TRDD3. The V gene's germline CDR1 is TVYSNPD and CDR2 GDNSRS (reference sequence). Losses at the gene ends were 4 bases for V and 0 bases for J; bases not matched to a gene: 33. The CDR3 sequence is 23 residues long. CDR3: CASLSTGGQTAKVGVRYTDKLIF. CDR3 sequence (DNA): TGTGCCTCCCTCAGTACTGGGGGACAGACGGCGAAGGTGGGGGTGAGATACACCGATAAACTCATCTTT.